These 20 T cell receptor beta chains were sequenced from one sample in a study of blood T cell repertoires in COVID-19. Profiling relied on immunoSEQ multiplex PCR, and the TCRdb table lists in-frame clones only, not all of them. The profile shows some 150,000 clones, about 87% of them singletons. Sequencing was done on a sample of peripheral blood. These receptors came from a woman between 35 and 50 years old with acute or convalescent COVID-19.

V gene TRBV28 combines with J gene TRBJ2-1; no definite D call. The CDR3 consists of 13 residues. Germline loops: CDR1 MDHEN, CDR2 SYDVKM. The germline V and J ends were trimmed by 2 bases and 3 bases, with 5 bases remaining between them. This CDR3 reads CASSLTNYNEQFF. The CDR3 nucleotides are TGTGCCAGCAGTTTAACAAACTACAATGAGCAGTTCTTC.

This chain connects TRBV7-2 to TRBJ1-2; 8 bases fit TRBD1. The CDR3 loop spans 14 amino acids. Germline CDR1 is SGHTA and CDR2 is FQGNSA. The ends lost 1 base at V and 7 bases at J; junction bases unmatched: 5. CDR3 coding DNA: TGTGCCAGCAGCTTAGTGCAGGGGGCCTTTGGCTACACCTTC. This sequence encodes CASSLVQGAFGYTF.

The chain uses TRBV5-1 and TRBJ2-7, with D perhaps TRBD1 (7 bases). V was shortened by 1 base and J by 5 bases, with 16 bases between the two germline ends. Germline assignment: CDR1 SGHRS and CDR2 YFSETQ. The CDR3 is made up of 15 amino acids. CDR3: CASSLSDRDWHEQYF. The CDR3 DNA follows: TGCGCCAGCAGCTTGTCAGACAGGGACTGGCACGAGCAGTACTTC.

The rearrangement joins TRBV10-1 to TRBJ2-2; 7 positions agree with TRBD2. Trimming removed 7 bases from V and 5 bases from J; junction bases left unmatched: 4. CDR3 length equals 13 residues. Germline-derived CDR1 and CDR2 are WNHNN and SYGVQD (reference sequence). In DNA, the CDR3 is TGCGCCAGCACCCCCGGGGGGACCGGGGAGCTGTTTTTT. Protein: CASTPGGTGELFF.

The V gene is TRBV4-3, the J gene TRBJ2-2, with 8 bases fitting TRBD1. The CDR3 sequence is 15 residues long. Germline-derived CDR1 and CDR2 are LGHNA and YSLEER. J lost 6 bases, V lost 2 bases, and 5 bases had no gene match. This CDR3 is CASSQLTGDAGELFF. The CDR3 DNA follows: TGCGCCAGCAGCCAATTGACAGGGGACGCCGGGGAGCTGTTTTTT.

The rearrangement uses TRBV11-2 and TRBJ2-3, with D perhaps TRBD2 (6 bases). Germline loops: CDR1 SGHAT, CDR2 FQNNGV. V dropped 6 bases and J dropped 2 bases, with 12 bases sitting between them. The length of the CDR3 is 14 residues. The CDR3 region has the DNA TGTGCCAGCAGTGGCGGAGGGACCACAGATACGCAGTATTTT. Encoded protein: CASSGGGTTDTQYF.

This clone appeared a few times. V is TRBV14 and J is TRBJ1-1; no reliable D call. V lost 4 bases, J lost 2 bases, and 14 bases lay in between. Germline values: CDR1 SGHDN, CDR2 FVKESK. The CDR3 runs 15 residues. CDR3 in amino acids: CASSPLEGKNTEAFF. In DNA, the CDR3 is TGTGCCAGCAGCCCGCTTGAGGGAAAAAACACTGAAGCTTTCTTT.

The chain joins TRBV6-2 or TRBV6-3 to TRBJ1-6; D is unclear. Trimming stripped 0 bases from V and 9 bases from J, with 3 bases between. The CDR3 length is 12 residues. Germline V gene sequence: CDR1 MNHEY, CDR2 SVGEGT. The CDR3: CASSYSSSPLHF. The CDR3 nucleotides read TGTGCCAGCAGTTACTCGAGTTCACCCCTCCACTTT.

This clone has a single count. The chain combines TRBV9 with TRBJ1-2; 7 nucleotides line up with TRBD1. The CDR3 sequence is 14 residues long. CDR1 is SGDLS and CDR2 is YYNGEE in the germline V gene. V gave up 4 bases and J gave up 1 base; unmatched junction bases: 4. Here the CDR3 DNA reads TGTGCCAGCAGCCCTTGGGACAGTAACTATGGCTACACCTTC. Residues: CASSPWDSNYGYTF.

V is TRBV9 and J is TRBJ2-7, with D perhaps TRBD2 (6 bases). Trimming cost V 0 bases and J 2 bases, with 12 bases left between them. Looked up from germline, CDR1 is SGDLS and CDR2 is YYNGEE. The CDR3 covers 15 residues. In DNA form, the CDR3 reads TGTGCCAGCAGCGTAGCCCAGGGAGGCCCCTACGAGCAGTACTTC. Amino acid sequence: CASSVAQGGPYEQYF.

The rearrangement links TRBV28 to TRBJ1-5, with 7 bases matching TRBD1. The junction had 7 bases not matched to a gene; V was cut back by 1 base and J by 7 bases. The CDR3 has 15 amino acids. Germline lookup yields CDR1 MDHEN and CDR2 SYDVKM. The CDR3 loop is CASSLSNRGVQPQHF. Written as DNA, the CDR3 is TGTGCCAGCAGTTTATCTAACAGGGGAGTCCAGCCCCAGCATTTT.

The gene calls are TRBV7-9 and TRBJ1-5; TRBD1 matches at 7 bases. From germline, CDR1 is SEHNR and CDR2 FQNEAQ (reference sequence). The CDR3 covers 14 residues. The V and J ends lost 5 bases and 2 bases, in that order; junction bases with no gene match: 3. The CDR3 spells CASSQTGGNQPQHF. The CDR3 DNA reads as TGTGCCAGCAGCCAAACAGGGGGCAATCAGCCCCAGCATTTT.

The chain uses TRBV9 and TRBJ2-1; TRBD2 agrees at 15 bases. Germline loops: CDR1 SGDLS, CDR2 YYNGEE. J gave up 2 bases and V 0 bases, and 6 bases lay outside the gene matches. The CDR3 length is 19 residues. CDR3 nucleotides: TGTGCCAGCAGCGTAGGTCGGACTAGCGGGAGGGCACCCTACAATGAGCAGTTCTTC. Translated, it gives CASSVGRTSGRAPYNEQFF.

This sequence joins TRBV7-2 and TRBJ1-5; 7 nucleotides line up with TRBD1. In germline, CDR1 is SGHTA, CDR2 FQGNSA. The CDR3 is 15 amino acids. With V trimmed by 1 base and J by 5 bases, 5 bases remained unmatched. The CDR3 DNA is TGTGCCAGCAGCTTAGGACAGGGATGGGATCAGCCCCAGCATTTT. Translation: CASSLGQGWDQPQHF.

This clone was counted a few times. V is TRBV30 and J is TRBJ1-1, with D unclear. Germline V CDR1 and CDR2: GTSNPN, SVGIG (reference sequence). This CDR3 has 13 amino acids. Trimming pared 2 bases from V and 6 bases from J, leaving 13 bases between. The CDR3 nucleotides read TGTGCCTGGAGTTTGGGAGGGCCCTCTGAAGCTTTCTTT. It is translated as CAWSLGGPSEAFF. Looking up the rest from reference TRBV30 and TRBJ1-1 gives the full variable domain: SQTIHQWPATLVQPVGSPLSLECTVEGTSNPNLYWYRQAAGRGLQLLFYSVGIGQISSEVPQNLSASRPQDRQFILSSKKLLLSDSGFYLCAWSLGGPSEAFFGQGTRLTVV.

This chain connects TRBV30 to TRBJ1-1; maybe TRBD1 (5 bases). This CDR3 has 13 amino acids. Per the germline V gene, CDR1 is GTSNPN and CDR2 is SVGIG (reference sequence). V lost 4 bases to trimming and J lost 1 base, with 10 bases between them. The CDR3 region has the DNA TGTGCCTGGACGCTTCAGGGGAACACTGAAGCTTTCTTT. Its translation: CAWTLQGNTEAFF. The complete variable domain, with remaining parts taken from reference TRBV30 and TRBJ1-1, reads SQTIHQWPATLVQPVGSPLSLECTVEGTSNPNLYWYRQAAGRGLQLLFYSVGIGQISSEVPQNLSASRPQDRQFILSSKKLLLSDSGFYLCAWTLQGNTEAFFGQGTRLTVV.

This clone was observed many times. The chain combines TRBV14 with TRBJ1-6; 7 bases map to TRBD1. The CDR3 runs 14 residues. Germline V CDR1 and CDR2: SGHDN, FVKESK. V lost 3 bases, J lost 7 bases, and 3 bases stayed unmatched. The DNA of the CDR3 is TGTGCCAGCAGCCAGGGGACAGTGAATTCACCCCTCCACTTT. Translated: CASSQGTVNSPLHF.

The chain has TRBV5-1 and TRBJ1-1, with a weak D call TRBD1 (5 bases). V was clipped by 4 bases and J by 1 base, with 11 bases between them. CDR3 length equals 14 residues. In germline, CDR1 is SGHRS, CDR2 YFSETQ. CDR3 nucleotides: TGCGCCAGCAGCACGACAGCCACGAACACTGAAGCTTTCTTT. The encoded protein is CASSTTATNTEAFF.

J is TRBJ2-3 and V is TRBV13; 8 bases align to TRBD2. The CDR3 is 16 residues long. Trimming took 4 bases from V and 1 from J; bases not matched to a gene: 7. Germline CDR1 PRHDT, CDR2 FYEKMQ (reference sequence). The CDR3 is CASSSYGGEGTDTQYF. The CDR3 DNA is TGTGCCAGCAGCTCCTACGGGGGGGAGGGCACAGATACGCAGTATTTT.

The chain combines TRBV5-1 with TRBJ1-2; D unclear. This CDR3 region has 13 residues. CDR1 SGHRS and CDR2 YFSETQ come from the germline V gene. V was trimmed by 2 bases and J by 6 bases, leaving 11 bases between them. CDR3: CASSFAKADGYTF. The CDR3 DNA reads TGCGCCAGCAGCTTTGCCAAAGCCGATGGCTACACCTTC.